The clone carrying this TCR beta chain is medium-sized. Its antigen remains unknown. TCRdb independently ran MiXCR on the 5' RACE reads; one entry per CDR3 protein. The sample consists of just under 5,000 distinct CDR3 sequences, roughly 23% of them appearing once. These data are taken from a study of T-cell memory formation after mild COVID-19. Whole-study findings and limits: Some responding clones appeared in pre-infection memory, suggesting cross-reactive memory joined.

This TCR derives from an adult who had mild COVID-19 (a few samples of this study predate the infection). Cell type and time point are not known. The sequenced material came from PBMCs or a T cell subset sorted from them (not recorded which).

The CDR3 nucleotides read TGCGCCAGCAGCCCCCGGAGGGACACTGAAGCTTTCTTT. Its protein is CASSPRRDTEAFF. This chain links TRBV5-1 with TRBJ1-1; D uncertain. Germline values: CDR1 SGHRS, CDR2 YFSETQ. The CDR3 extends over 13 amino acids. Trimming cost V 4 bases and J 3 bases, with 10 bases left between them. The full variable domain, rest sourced from reference TRBV5-1 and TRBJ1-1, is KAGVTQTPRYLIKTRGQQVTLSCSPISGHRSVSWYQQTPGQGLQFLFEYFSETQRNKGNFPGRFSGRQFSNSRSEMNVSTLELGDSALYLCASSPRRDTEAFFGQGTRLTVV.